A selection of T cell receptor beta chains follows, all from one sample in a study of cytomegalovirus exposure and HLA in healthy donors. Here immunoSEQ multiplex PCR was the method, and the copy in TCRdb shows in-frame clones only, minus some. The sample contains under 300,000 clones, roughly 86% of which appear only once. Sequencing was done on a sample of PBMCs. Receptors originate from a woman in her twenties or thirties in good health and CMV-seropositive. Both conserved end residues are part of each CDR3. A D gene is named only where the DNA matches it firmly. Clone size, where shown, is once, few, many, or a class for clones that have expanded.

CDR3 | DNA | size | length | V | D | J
CASTSGTGSHYGYTF | TGTGCCAGCACAAGCGGGACAGGGAGCCACTATGGCTACACCTTC | . | 15 | TRBV6-5 | TRBD1 | TRBJ1-2
CASSGDRASSTDTQYF | TGTGCCAGCAGTGGGGACAGGGCTTCCAGCACAGATACGCAGTATTTT | . | 16 | TRBV2 | TRBD1 | TRBJ2-3
CASSTTGQVGYGYTF | TGTGCCAGCAGTACCACGGGACAGGTGGGATATGGCTACACCTTC | . | 15 | TRBV28 | TRBD1 | TRBJ1-2
CASSPQGQGTEAFF | TGCGCCAGCAGCCCTCAAGGGCAGGGGACTGAAGCTTTCTTT | . | 14 | TRBV5-1 | . | TRBJ1-1
CASSYGQGPSYEQYF | TGTGCCAGCAGCTACGGACAGGGGCCCTCCTACGAGCAGTACTTC | . | 15 | TRBV11-2 | TRBD1 | TRBJ2-7
CASSLDSLIYEQYF | TGCGCCAGCAGCTTGGACAGTCTCATCTACGAGCAGTACTTC | few | 14 | TRBV5-1 | . | TRBJ2-7
CASSSTNSGRGQETQYF | TGTGCTAGCAGCTCCACAAATAGCGGGAGGGGACAAGAGACCCAGTACTTC | . | 17 | TRBV7-7 | TRBD2 | TRBJ2-5
CATSRGPQGELFF | TGTGCCACCAGCAGAGGGCCCCAAGGGGAGCTGTTTTTT | . | 13 | TRBV15 | . | TRBJ2-2
CASSPGQASYEQYF | TGCGCCAGCAGCCCGGGACAGGCCTCCTACGAGCAGTACTTC | . | 14 | TRBV4-1 | TRBD1 | TRBJ2-7
CASSILAGDFGGELFF | TGTGCCAGTAGTATTTTAGCGGGAGATTTTGGCGGGGAGCTGTTTTTT | few | 16 | TRBV19 | TRBD2 | TRBJ2-2
CASSESRAGDEQYF | TGCGCCAGCAGTGAGTCGAGGGCAGGGGACGAGCAGTACTTC | . | 14 | TRBV10-1 | . | TRBJ2-7
CASSFGQGWNEQFF | TGTGCCAGCAGTTTCGGACAGGGATGGAATGAGCAGTTCTTC | . | 14 | TRBV6-5 | TRBD1 | TRBJ2-1
CATTPTDRGDQPQHF | TGCGCCACAACCCCCACGGACAGGGGGGATCAGCCCCAGCATTTT | . | 15 | TRBV23-1 | TRBD1 | TRBJ1-5
CASSIKSEQYF | TGTGCCAGCAGTATCAAGAGCGAGCAGTACTTC | few | 11 | TRBV21-1 | . | TRBJ2-7
CASSIQGSYEQYF | TGTGCCAGTAGTATCCAGGGCTCCTACGAGCAGTACTTC | . | 13 | TRBV19 | . | TRBJ2-7
CASSLDRLAGVSSYNEQFF | TGTGCCAGCAGCTTAGACAGGCTAGCGGGAGTAAGCTCCTACAATGAGCAGTTCTTC | . | 19 | TRBV7-8 | TRBD2 | TRBJ2-1
CASSLVKGQGGEQYF | TGTGCCAGCAGTTTAGTAAAGGGACAGGGGGGCGAGCAGTACTTC | . | 15 | TRBV28 | TRBD1 | TRBJ2-7